The present TCR beta chain was sequenced within a study of T cell responses to AZD1222 COVID-19 vaccine. V gave up 6 bases and J gave up 4 bases, with 15 bases separating them. This CDR3 contains 15 residues. Germline values: CDR1 MNHEY, CDR2 SVGAGI. This clone was recorded once. Its antigen is as yet unknown. Assay used: immunoSEQ multiplex PCR; TCRdb lists only in-frame clones, some missing. In the table there are about 220,000 clones, just over 90% of which are singletons. Whole-study results and caveats: Without day 14 samples, only post-peak T cell repertoires were studied. Recipients of two AZD1222 doses showed rising Spike-specific TCR breadth and depth.

Sequences were derived from peripheral blood, sampled on day 0 of MenACWY control vaccination. This chain connects TRBV6-5 to TRBJ2-2; D ambiguous. The origin of this receptor is an adult in good health. The CDR3 region is CASRPDAVRTGELFF. CDR3 in DNA: TGTGCCAGCAGACCAGATGCGGTTCGCACCGGGGAGCTGTTTTTT.